A selection of T cell receptor beta chains follows, all from one sample in a study of T cells in Graves' hyperthyroidism and ophthalmopathy. Using its own MiXCR run on the multiplex PCR reads, TCRdb lists one record per CDR3 protein. The sample shows about 400,000 distinct CDR3 sequences, about 16% of them seen only once. The sequenced sample was blood. These receptors were obtained from a woman aged 30 to 39 with Graves' hyperthyroidism. CDR3s include the opening cysteine and the closing phenylalanine or tryptophan. Fields, in order: V gene, D gene, J gene, clone size, CDR3 DNA, CDR3 protein. The D gene is left open where the match is weak. Rows may omit the clone size; those that give it use once, few, many or a size class.

TRBV20-1,.,TRBJ2-2,.,TGCAGTGCTAGGGGGGACATAAATACCGGGGAGCTGTTTTTT,CSARGDINTGELFF
TRBV28,.,TRBJ1-2,.,TGTGCCAGCAGTTTATGGGGACGGGGGGACTCTACCTATGGCTACACCTTC,CASSLWGRGDSTYGYTF
TRBV15,.,TRBJ2-1,many,TGTGCCACCAGCAGAGAATCGGCCGGGAGCTCCTACAATGAGCAGTTCTTC,CATSRESAGSSYNEQFF
TRBV11-3,TRBD2,TRBJ2-1,many,TGTGCCAGCAGCTTAGAGCTAGCGGGACACAATGAGCAGTTCTTC,CASSLELAGHNEQFF
TRBV12-3/TRBV12-4,.,TRBJ2-7,many,TGTGCCAGCAGCTGGGCGGGGCCCCTCGAGCAGTACTTC,CASSWAGPLEQYF
TRBV29-1,TRBD2,TRBJ2-1,.,TGCAGCGTTGTCCCCGGGACTAGCCAAAATGAGCAGTTCTTC,CSVVPGTSQNEQFF
TRBV20-1,TRBD1,TRBJ2-5,.,TGCAGTGCTAGGCATCCGGGACAGGGAGGAGAGACCCAGTACTTC,CSARHPGQGGETQYF
TRBV28,.,TRBJ2-3,many,TGTGCCAGCAGGGGGGTAGCGGAAACCCCTCGTACGGTCACAGATACGCAGTATTTT,CASRGVAETPRTVTDTQYF
TRBV4-1,.,TRBJ1-6,.,TGCGCCAGCAGCCAAGAGCGCGGAAACTATAATTCACCCCTCCACTTT,CASSQERGNYNSPLHF
TRBV27,TRBD1,TRBJ2-2,many,TGTGCCAGCAGCCAACAGGGGGTCGGCACCGGGGAGCTGTTTTTT,CASSQQGVGTGELFF
TRBV20-1,.,TRBJ2-3,many,TGCAGTGCTAGTTCTCTTCGGGGACGAGATACGCAGTATTTT,CSASSLRGRDTQYF
TRBV20-1,.,TRBJ1-5,many,TGCAGTGCTAACCCAGACAGCTATTTCAATCAGCCCCAGCATTTT,CSANPDSYFNQPQHF
TRBV7-2,.,TRBJ2-2,many,TGTGCCAGCAGCTTTAGAGGGACCTCCCACACCGGGGAGCTGTTTTTT,CASSFRGTSHTGELFF
TRBV28,TRBD2,TRBJ2-3,many,TGTGCCAGCAGCCCGGGGGGTCGCACAGATACGCAGTATTTT,CASSPGGRTDTQYF
TRBV6-5,TRBD2,TRBJ2-3,many,TGTGCCAGCAGTTACGTCCAGGCGATAGCGGGAGGGCCATCAGATACGCAGTATTTT,CASSYVQAIAGGPSDTQYF
TRBV20-1,TRBD2,TRBJ2-1,few,TGCAGTGCTAAAGGACTAGCGGGAGAGGAATGGGACAATGAGCAGTTCTTC,CSAKGLAGEEWDNEQFF
TRBV27,.,TRBJ1-5,.,TGTGCCAGCAGTTTAGGGTCGTCAAATCAGCCCCAGCATTTT,CASSLGSSNQPQHF
TRBV29-1,.,TRBJ1-1,many,TGCAGCGTTGTGGGTGACACTGAAGCTTTCTTT,CSVVGDTEAFF
TRBV20-1,.,TRBJ1-5,few,TGCAGTGCTAGCGGCTCTGAGTTTAATCAGCCCCAGCATTTT,CSASGSEFNQPQHF
TRBV28,TRBD2,TRBJ2-7,many,TGTGCCAGCAGTCTACTAGCGAGGGAGCAGTACTTC,CASSLLAREQYF
TRBV29-1,.,TRBJ1-1,many,TGCAGCGTTGTTCGCCAGAACACTGAAGCTTTCTTT,CSVVRQNTEAFF
TRBV7-8,.,TRBJ1-2,many,TGTGCCAGCAGCTTGGCAGGGAACCCCTATGGCTACACCTTC,CASSLAGNPYGYTF
TRBV6-1,TRBD2,TRBJ2-7,many,TGTGCCAGCAGCTATAGCGGGAGTGGGTCCTACGAGCAGTACTTC,CASSYSGSGSYEQYF
TRBV4-1,.,TRBJ2-3,few,TGCGCCAGCAGCCAAGTCGAGGGTCTGGGCACAGATACGCAGTATTTT,CASSQVEGLGTDTQYF
TRBV18,.,TRBJ2-3,many,TGTGCCAGCTCACGCGGGACATTCAACACAGATACGCAGTATTTT,CASSRGTFNTDTQYF
TRBV6-1,.,TRBJ1-1,.,TGTGCCAGTACCCCTAGCCGGATGAACACTGAAGCTTTCTTT,CASTPSRMNTEAFF
TRBV6-1,.,TRBJ2-7,.,TGTGCCACGCGATCCAGGTATCGGACCTACGAGCAGTACTTC,CATRSRYRTYEQYF
TRBV7-9,.,TRBJ2-7,many,TGTGCCAGCAGCTTAGCGGGAGAAGCCGAGCAGTACTTC,CASSLAGEAEQYF
TRBV20-1,TRBD2,TRBJ2-1,.,TGCAGTGCCAACACCGGGACTAGCGTTCAGTTCTTC,CSANTGTSVQFF
TRBV6-1,.,TRBJ1-5,few,TGTGCCAGCAGTCCTGGGACGGAGAATCAGCCCCAGCATTTT,CASSPGTENQPQHF
TRBV11-2,TRBD2,TRBJ2-3,many,TGTGCCAGCAGCCCCCCGGGACTAGCGGGGTATACGCAGTATTTT,CASSPPGLAGYTQYF
TRBV3-1,.,TRBJ1-5,many,TGTGCCAGCAGCCTCGGACAGACCAATCAGCCCCAGCATTTT,CASSLGQTNQPQHF
TRBV14,TRBD1,TRBJ2-7,.,TGTGCCAGCAGCCAAGGGAACAGGGGAAACTACGAGCAGTACTTC,CASSQGNRGNYEQYF
TRBV28,TRBD2,TRBJ2-5,many,TGTGCCAGCAGTTTGCGACTAGCGGGAGCGGAGACCCAGTACTTC,CASSLRLAGAETQYF
TRBV3-1,TRBD1,TRBJ1-2,few,TGTGCCAGCAGCCAAGACCCGGGACAGGGCCCGTATGGCTACACCTTC,CASSQDPGQGPYGYTF
TRBV11-2,.,TRBJ1-1,many,TGTGCCAGCAGCTTATGGGGGGGGGCTACCGAAGCTTTCTTT,CASSLWGGATEAFF
TRBV27,.,TRBJ1-4,.,TGTGCCAGCAGTTTCCCGGGACGCAATGAAAGACTGTTTTTT,CASSFPGRNERLFF
TRBV5-4,.,TRBJ2-1,.,TGTGCCAGCAGCTTGGCTGTAGGGACAAACAATGAGCAGTTCTTC,CASSLAVGTNNEQFF
TRBV24-1,.,TRBJ2-1,.,TGTGCCACCAGTGATTCTTCTAGCGCCAGCTCCTACAATGAGCAGTTCTTC,CATSDSSSASSYNEQFF
TRBV6-1,TRBD2,TRBJ2-7,few,TGTGCCAGCAGTGCGTCCGGGACTAGCCTGGGCGAGCAGTACTTC,CASSASGTSLGEQYF
TRBV3-1,.,TRBJ2-2,many,TGTGCCAGCAGCCTGGTCCTAGTTGGTTCCGGGGAGCTGTTTTTT,CASSLVLVGSGELFF
TRBV28,TRBD1,TRBJ2-6,few,TGTGCCAGCAGGGGACAGGGGGCGCTTGGGGCCAACGTCCTGACTTTC,CASRGQGALGANVLTF
TRBV29-1,TRBD1,TRBJ2-7,many,TGCAGCGTTGTAAACCCGGGACAGAGCCTAAGGGAGCAGTACTTC,CSVVNPGQSLREQYF
TRBV5-1,.,TRBJ2-1,many,TGCGCCAGCAGCTTGGATGGCTCTAGTGGAGATGAGCAGTTCTTC,CASSLDGSSGDEQFF
TRBV27,TRBD2,TRBJ2-7,many,TGTGCCAGCAGGACCGGGACTAGCGGCTACGAGCAGTACTTC,CASRTGTSGYEQYF
TRBV2,TRBD1,TRBJ2-5,.,TGTGCCAGCATAGTAGGTAGACAGGGCGGTGGATACTTC,CASIVGRQGGGYF
TRBV28,.,TRBJ2-1,many,TGTGCCAGCAGTTTTCAGCGGACTAACTCCTACAATGAGCAGTTCTTC,CASSFQRTNSYNEQFF
TRBV7-6,TRBD2,TRBJ2-7,many,TGTGCCAGCAGCTCGCGGGGGGGAGATTCCTACGAGCAGTACTTC,CASSSRGGDSYEQYF
TRBV24-1,TRBD1,TRBJ2-7,many,TGTGCCACCAGTGATTCCTGGGACAGCTCCTACGAGCAGTACTTC,CATSDSWDSSYEQYF
TRBV10-2,.,TRBJ1-5,.,TGCGCCAGCAGGGACGGGGTACAGCCCCAGCATTTT,CASRDGVQPQHF
TRBV4-2,.,TRBJ2-3,.,TGTGCCAGCAGCCAAGTATTGGACCGTTGGGCAGATACGCAGTATTTT,CASSQVLDRWADTQYF
TRBV20-1,.,TRBJ2-1,.,TGCAGTGCTACTCAACTAGGGAGCTCCTACAATGAGCAGTTCTTC,CSATQLGSSYNEQFF
TRBV6-1,TRBD2,TRBJ2-3,.,TGTGCCAGCAGTGAACTTCCGGGAGGGGTGACAGATACGCAGTATTTT,CASSELPGGVTDTQYF
TRBV12-3/TRBV12-4,TRBD2,TRBJ2-1,many,TGTGCCAGCAGTTTAGTGGGGGGGGTCCAGTTCTTC,CASSLVGGVQFF
TRBV9,.,TRBJ2-5,few,TGTGCCAGCAGCACCCAGGGTGGGCTAGAGACCCAGTACTTC,CASSTQGGLETQYF
TRBV6-1,TRBD2,TRBJ2-1,few,TGTGCCAGCAGTGAAGAGGTAGCGGGAGGCAATGAGCAGTTCTTC,CASSEEVAGGNEQFF